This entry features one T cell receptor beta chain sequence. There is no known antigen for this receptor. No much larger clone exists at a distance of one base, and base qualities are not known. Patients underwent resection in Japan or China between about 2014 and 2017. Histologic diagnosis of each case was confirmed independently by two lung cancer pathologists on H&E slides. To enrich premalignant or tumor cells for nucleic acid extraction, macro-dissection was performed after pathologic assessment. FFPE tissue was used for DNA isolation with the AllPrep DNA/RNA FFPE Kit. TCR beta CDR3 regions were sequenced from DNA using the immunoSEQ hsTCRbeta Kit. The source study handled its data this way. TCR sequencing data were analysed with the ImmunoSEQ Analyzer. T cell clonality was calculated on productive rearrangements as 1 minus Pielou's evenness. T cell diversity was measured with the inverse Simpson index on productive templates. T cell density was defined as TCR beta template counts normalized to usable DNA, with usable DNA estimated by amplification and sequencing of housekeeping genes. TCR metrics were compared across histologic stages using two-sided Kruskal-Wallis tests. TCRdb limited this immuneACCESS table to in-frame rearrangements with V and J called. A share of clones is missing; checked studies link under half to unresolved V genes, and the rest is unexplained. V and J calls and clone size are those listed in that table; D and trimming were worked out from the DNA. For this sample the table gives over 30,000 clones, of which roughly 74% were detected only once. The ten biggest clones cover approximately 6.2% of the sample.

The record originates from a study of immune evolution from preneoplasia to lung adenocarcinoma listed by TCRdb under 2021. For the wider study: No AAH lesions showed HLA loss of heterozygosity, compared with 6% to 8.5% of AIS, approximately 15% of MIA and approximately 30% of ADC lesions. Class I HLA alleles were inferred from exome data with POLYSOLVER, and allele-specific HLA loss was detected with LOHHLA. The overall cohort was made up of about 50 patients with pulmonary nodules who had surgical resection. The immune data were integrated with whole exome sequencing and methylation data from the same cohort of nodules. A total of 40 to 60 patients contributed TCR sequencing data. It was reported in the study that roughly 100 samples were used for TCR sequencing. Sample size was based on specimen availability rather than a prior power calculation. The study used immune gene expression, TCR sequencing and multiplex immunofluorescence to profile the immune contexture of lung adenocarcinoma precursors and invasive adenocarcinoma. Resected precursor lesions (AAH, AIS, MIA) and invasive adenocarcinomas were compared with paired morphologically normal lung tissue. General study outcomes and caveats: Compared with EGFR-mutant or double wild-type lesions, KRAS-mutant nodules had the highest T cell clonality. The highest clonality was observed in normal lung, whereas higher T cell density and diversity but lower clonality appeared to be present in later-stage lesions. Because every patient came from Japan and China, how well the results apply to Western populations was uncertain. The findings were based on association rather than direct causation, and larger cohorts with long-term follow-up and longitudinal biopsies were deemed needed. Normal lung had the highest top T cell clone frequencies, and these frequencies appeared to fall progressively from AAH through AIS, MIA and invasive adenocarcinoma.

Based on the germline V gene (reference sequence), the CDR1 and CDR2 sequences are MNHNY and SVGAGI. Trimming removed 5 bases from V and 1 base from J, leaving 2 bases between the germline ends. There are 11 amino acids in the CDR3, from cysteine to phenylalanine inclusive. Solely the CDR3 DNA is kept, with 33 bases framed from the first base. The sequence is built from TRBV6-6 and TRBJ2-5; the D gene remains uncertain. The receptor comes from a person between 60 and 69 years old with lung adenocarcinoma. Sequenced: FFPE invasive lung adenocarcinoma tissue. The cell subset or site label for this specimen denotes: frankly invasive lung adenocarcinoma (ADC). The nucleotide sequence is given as TGTGCCAGCAGTGCCCAAGAGACCCAGTACTTC. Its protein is CASSAQETQYF.